This T cell receptor beta chain was captured in a study of OX40 agonist ivuxolimab in advanced cancers. Regarding the complete study: Ivuxolimab, which targeted the costimulatory receptor OX40 (CD134), was an agonistic, fully human IgG2 monoclonal antibody. Intravenous ivuxolimab was administered to patients every 2 weeks at six dose levels: 0.01, 0.1, 0.3, 1.5, 3 and 10 mg/kg. Of the approximately 54 patients in dose escalation, some 20 had hepatocellular carcinoma, roughly 15 had melanoma, 9 had renal cell carcinoma and 9 had head and neck cancer. In the dose-escalation cohort, more than 75% of patients were male, and the mean age was approximately 64 years, with a range of roughly 20 to 85. Patients were allowed to have had prior anti-PD-1, anti-PD-L1 or anti-CTLA-4 therapy, and approximately 40% of the dose-escalation patients had previously received checkpoint inhibitors. Partial responses were achieved by three dose-escalation patients, of whom one had hepatocellular carcinoma and two had cutaneous melanoma. The point of sequencing TCRbeta in the periphery was to test whether ivuxolimab changed TCR sequence diversity and drove clonal T-cell expansion. The paper describes the monotherapy dose-escalation part (N ≈ 49 patients) of the phase I trial of ivuxolimab. Study-wide conclusions, independent of this receptor: In partial responders in the 0.1-3.0 mg/kg groups, normalized peripheral clonal expansion was found to be among the lowest, especially among CD8+ T cells. At doses of 0.1 to 3.0 mg/kg, clonal expansion of both CD4+ and CD8+ blood T cells was observed from baseline to week 6. Low levels of normalized T-cell clonal expansion were also seen in some patients who did not respond. Antigen specificity was not determined for the clonally expanded peripheral T cells. After ivuxolimab, CD8+ T cells had more expanded clones than CD4+ T cells on average.

For sequencing of the TCRbeta CDR3 region, genomic DNA was extracted from the sorted cells. The immunoSEQ Assay was used for sequencing of TCRbeta CDR3 regions. The immuneACCESS repertoire file appears here via TCRdb, limited to in-frame rearrangements. These files lack a portion of the clones; in checked studies, under half of the deficit traces to unresolved V genes, and the cause of the others is not known. Within this sample are roughly 100,000 clones, with 90% of them counted one time only. The ten largest account for about 0.5% of the sample. The CDR3 measures 13 amino acids from cysteine to phenylalanine. Only the CDR3 part of the read is kept: 39 bases, read in frame from the first base. CDR1 and CDR2 are read off the germline V gene as SNHLY and FYNNEI. The junction shows trimming of 7 bases on V and 6 bases on J, and the gene matches do not reach 8 bases of it. This clone was recorded only once. The clone's antigen remains unknown. The record has no base qualities; no much larger clone is one base away.

The trial excluded patients who had a history of autoimmune disease or were on systemic immunosuppression. In every dose cohort, peripheral blood was drawn for TCR sequencing at baseline, cycle 4 day 1, and cycle 7 day 1. The samples were taken from a phase I, first-in-human, multicenter, open-label dose-escalation trial of ivuxolimab. Adults with locally advanced or metastatic melanoma, renal cell carcinoma, hepatocellular carcinoma or head and neck squamous cell carcinoma were enrolled in the trial. Before TCR sequencing, CD4+ T cells and CD8+ T cells were sorted from peripheral blood as separate populations.

Sequencing used CD4+ or CD8+ T cells sorted from blood, obtained in a trial of the OX40 agonist ivuxolimab. This clonotype originated in an adult with an advanced solid tumor such as melanoma, head and neck, liver or kidney cancer. The chain couples TRBV2 to TRBJ1-2, with 7 central nucleotides matching TRBD1. The nucleotide sequence is TGTGCCAGCACACGACAGGGAAACCATGGCTACACCTTC. Translated, it reads CASTRQGNHGYTF.